A single sample gave rise to the 14 T cell receptor beta chains below, sequenced in a study of cytomegalovirus exposure and HLA in healthy donors. The study ran its PCR with 60 Vbeta and 13 Jbeta primers. Data came from immunoSEQ multiplex PCR; TCRdb stores just in-frame clones and leaves some out. The sample consists of 200,000 or so clones, 60% to 80% of them appearing once. The material sequenced was PBMCs. These receptors originate from a young woman in good health and CMV-seropositive.

This clone appeared once. This chain links TRBV4-1 with TRBJ2-7, with 9 nucleotides matching TRBD2. The CDR3 runs to 12 residues. Germline CDR1 reads MGHRA; CDR2 reads YSYEKL. After removal of 0 bases from V and 10 bases from J, the junction contained 1 base not matched to a gene. CDR3 region: CASSQEGLAQYF. The CDR3 region has the DNA TGCGCCAGCAGCCAAGAGGGACTAGCCCAGTACTTC.

The rearrangement uses TRBV4-3 and TRBJ1-2, with 9 bases fitting TRBD1. The trim removed 1 base at V and 7 bases at J, leaving 10 bases unmatched. Looked up from germline, CDR1 is LGHNA and CDR2 is YSLEER. The CDR3 totals 16 residues. DNA of the CDR3: TGCGCCAGCAGCCAAGGACCCCCTAGGACAGGGGTTGGCTACACCTTC. Translating it yields CASSQGPPRTGVGYTF.

The chain couples TRBV18 to TRBJ2-5; TRBD1 agrees at 9 bases. The germline gives CDR1 KGHSH, CDR2 LQKENI. The CDR3 covers 14 residues. The ends lost 5 bases at V and 5 bases at J; junction bases unmatched: 6. CDR3 nucleotide sequence: TGTGCCAGCTCAGCAAGGACAGGGGAGGAGACCCAGTACTTC. This codes for CASSARTGEETQYF.

The J gene is TRBJ1-4, the V gene TRBV9, with 7 bases matching TRBD1. This CDR3 has 14 amino acids. V dropped 2 bases and J dropped 5; count of bases not matched to a gene: 3. Germline loops: CDR1 SGDLS, CDR2 YYNGEE. CDR3 sequence: CASSVGTANEKLFF. DNA of the CDR3: TGTGCCAGCAGCGTCGGGACAGCGAATGAAAAACTGTTTTTT.

This clone occurred many times. This chain joins TRBV28 and TRBJ1-1; 11 bases are shared with TRBD1. CDR1 and CDR2 (germline): MDHEN, SYDVKM. The J segment lost 7 bases and the V segment lost 5 bases, leaving 6 bases of the junction unmatched. The CDR3 has 14 residues. The CDR3 sequence: CASSADRGLNEAFF. The DNA for the CDR3 is TGTGCCAGCAGTGCGGACAGGGGGCTAAATGAAGCTTTCTTT. Full variable domain (outside the CDR3, taken from reference TRBV28 and TRBJ1-1): DVKVTQSSRYLVKRTGEKVFLECVQDMDHENMFWYRQDPGLGLRLIYFSYDVKMKEKGDIPEGYSVSREKKERFSLILESASTNQTSMYLCASSADRGLNEAFFGQGTRLTVV.

The chain carries TRBV18 and TRBJ1-5; maybe TRBD1 (5 bases). V was shortened by 3 bases and J by 6 bases, with 15 bases between the two germline ends. This CDR3 spans 15 amino acids. CDR1 and CDR2 (germline): KGHSH, LQKENI. The CDR3 DNA reads as TGTGCCAGCTCACCCGCGGCAGGGAGGCGTCAGCCCCAGCATTTT. Translated: CASSPAAGRRQPQHF.

The J gene is TRBJ1-2, the V gene TRBV7-2; D call uncertain. This CDR3 comprises 13 residues. Trimming cost V 5 bases and J 8 bases, with 15 bases left between them. Per germline, CDR1 SGHTA and CDR2 FQGNSA. The chain's CDR3 is CASSTGPGGGYTF. CDR3 DNA: TGTGCCAGCAGCACCGGTCCAGGAGGGGGCTACACCTTC.

The chain recombines TRBV28 with TRBJ2-1, with 11 bases fitting TRBD2. Germline-derived CDR1 and CDR2 are MDHEN and SYDVKM. Losses at the gene ends were 10 bases for V and 4 bases for J; bases not matched to a gene: 9. The CDR3 has 15 residues. The CDR3 DNA reads TGTGCCATCCTTCATAGACTAGCGGGGTACAATGAGCAGTTCTTC. It yields the protein CAILHRLAGYNEQFF.

The rearrangement links TRBV30 to TRBJ1-5, with D uncertain. Germline CDR1 and CDR2: GTSNPN and SVGIG (reference sequence). Trimming cost V 2 bases and J 0 bases, with 5 bases left between them. The CDR3 is 13 amino acids. The CDR3 protein is CAWSPNSNQPQHF. The CDR3 DNA sequence: TGTGCCTGGAGTCCAAATAGCAATCAGCCCCAGCATTTT.

The rearrangement links TRBV5-6 to TRBJ1-2, with a possible D match to TRBD1 (5 bases). The V end lost 4 bases, the J end lost 4 bases, and 11 bases lay between the germline ends. Germline assignment: CDR1 SGHDT and CDR2 YYEEEE. The CDR3 totals 13 residues. The CDR3 here is CASSIRQIYGYTF. The CDR3 DNA reads as TGTGCCAGCAGCATCAGACAGATCTATGGCTACACCTTC.

V usage is TRBV5-4 and J usage is TRBJ2-5; 7 nucleotides match TRBD1. Looked up from germline, CDR1 is SGHNT and CDR2 is YYREEE (reference sequence). The CDR3 loop spans 15 amino acids. The ends lost 3 bases at V and 1 base at J; junction bases unmatched: 6. The CDR3 region is CASSSADRSQETQYF. The CDR3 coding sequence is TGTGCCAGCAGCTCCGCGGACAGGTCCCAAGAGACCCAGTACTTC.

V is TRBV5-1 and J is TRBJ1-4; D possibly corresponds to TRBD1 (5 bases). Per germline, CDR1 SGHRS and CDR2 YFSETQ. Trimming left V 0 bases short and J 8 bases short, with 11 bases between. The CDR3 contains 14 residues. The CDR3 is CASSLGGSEEKLFF. Written as DNA, the CDR3 is TGCGCCAGCAGCTTGGGGGGCTCTGAAGAAAAACTGTTTTTT.

The chain recombines TRBV11-2 with TRBJ2-7; D is ambiguous. The CDR3 has 13 amino acids. In germline, CDR1 is SGHAT, CDR2 FQNNGV. V lost 5 bases to trimming and J lost 4 bases, with 12 bases between them. The CDR3 sequence is CASSPRFLYEQYF. The CDR3 DNA sequence: TGTGCCAGCAGCCCTCGGTTTTTATACGAGCAGTACTTC.

This clone was recorded a few times. The chain couples TRBV5-6 to TRBJ2-7; 9 nucleotides align to TRBD2. V shed 2 bases, J shed 2 bases, and the junction held 2 bases outside the gene matches. Per the germline V gene, CDR1 is SGHDT and CDR2 is YYEEEE. This CDR3 region has 14 residues. The CDR3 sequence: CASSFGGRAYEQYF. In nucleotides, the CDR3 is TGTGCCAGCAGCTTTGGCGGGAGGGCCTACGAGCAGTACTTC. The full variable domain, in which reference TRBV5-6 and TRBJ2-7 provide the parts outside the CDR3, is DAGVTQSPTHLIKTRGQQVTLRCSPKSGHDTVSWYQQALGQGPQFIFQYYEEEERQRGNFPDRFSGHQFPNYSSELNVNALLLGDSALYLCASSFGGRAYEQYFGPGTRLTVT.